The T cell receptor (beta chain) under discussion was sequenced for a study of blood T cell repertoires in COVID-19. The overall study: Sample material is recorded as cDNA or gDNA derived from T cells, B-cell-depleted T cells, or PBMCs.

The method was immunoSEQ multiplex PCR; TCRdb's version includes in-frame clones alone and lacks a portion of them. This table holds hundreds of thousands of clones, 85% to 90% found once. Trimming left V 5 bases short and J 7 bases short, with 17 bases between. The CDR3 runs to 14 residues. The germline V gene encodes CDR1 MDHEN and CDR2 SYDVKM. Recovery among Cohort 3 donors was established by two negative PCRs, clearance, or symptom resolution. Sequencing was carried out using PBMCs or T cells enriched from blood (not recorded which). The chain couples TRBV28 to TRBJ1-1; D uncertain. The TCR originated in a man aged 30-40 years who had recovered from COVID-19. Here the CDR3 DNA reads TGTGCCAGCAGTCACCCCGGGAGGGCAGTTGAAGCTTTCTTT. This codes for CASSHPGRAVEAFF.